This T cell receptor (beta chain) was identified during a study of blood T cell repertoires in COVID-19. Methods used by the authors: Reference gene primer amplification yielded estimated nucleated cell counts. TCRdb's table, derived via immunoSEQ multiplex PCR, lists solely in-frame clones and lacks some. The V and J calls and clone size were taken over from that table, and D and trimming were inferred from the DNA. The table lists about 410,000 clones, approximately 91% of them singletons, with roughly 1.4% in the top ten. Germline values: CDR1 LNHDA, CDR2 SQIVND (reference sequence). CDR3 length: 15 residues. Trimming stripped 3 bases from V and 6 bases from J, with 15 bases between.

The chain combines TRBV19 with TRBJ1-5, with D maybe TRBD1 (6 bases). Sequenced sample: peripheral blood. The TCR was taken from a woman aged 40-49 years with COVID-19, enrolled during active disease. This chain's CDR3 is CASSIGGPGGQPQHF. CDR3 nucleotides: TGTGCCAGTAGTATCGGGGGGCCCGGGGGTCAGCCCCAGCATTTT. The full variable domain, its missing parts supplied by reference TRBV19 and TRBJ1-5, is DGGITQSPKYLFRKEGQNVTLSCEQNLNHDAMYWYRQDPGQGLRLIYYSQIVNDFQKGDIAEGYSVSREKKESFPLTVTSAQKNPTAFYLCASSIGGPGGQPQHFGDGTRLSIL.